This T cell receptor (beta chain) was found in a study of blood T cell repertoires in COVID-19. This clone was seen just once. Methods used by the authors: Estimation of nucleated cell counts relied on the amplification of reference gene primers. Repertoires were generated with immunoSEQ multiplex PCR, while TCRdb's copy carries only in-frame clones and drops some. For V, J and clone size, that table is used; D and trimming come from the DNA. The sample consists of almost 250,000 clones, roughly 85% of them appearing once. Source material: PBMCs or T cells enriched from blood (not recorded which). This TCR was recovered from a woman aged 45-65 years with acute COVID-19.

The CDR3 here is CAWSGSSETQYF. In nucleotides, the CDR3 is TGTGCCTGGAGTGGGAGTTCGGAGACCCAGTACTTC. The chain joins TRBV30 to TRBJ2-5; D is unresolved. The CDR3 runs 12 residues. Germline values: CDR1 GTSNPN, CDR2 SVGIG (reference sequence). Trimming cost V 1 base and J 5 bases, with 8 bases left between them.